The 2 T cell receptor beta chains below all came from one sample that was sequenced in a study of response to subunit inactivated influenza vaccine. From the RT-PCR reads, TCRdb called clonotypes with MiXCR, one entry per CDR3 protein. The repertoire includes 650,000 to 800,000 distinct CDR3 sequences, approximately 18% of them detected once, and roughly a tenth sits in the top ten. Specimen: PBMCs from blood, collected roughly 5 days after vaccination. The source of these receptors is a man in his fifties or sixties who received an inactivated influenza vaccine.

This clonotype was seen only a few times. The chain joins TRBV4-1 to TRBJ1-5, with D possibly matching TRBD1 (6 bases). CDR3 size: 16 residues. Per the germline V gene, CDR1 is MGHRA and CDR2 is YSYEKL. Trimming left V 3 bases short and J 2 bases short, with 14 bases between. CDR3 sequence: CASSQQGLGGNQPQHF. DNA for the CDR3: TGCGCCAGCAGCCAGCAGGGGCTAGGAGGCAATCAGCCCCAGCATTTT.

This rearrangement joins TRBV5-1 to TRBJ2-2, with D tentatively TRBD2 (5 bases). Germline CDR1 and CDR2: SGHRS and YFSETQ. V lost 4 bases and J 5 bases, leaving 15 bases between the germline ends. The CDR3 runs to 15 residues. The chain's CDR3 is CASSPTGRDTGELFF. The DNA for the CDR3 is TGCGCCAGCAGCCCCACGGGAAGGGATACCGGGGAGCTGTTTTTT.